Listed below are T cell receptor beta chains from one sample, sequenced in a study of cytotoxic CD8 clonotypes in ibrutinib-treated CLL. Assay used: immunoSEQ multiplex PCR; TCRdb lists only in-frame clones, some missing. The table lists about 17,000 clones, around 81% of them singletons. The sample here was PBMCs, taken before ibrutinib treatment. These receptors all stem from a human donor with chronic lymphocytic leukemia. CDR3s include the opening cysteine and the closing phenylalanine or tryptophan. D genes are given only for firm matches. Size is stated for part of the rows, as once, few or many counts, or as a class when the clone is expanded.

d_gene: NA
abundance: NA
j_gene: TRBJ2-3
v_gene: TRBV9
CDR3aa: CASSAEDTQYF
CDR3nt: TGTGCCAGCAGCGCCGAAGATACGCAGTATTTT

d_gene: NA
abundance: once
j_gene: TRBJ2-3
v_gene: TRBV7-6
CDR3aa: CASSFSGTKHPGMDTQYF
CDR3nt: TGTGCCAGCAGCTTTTCGGGTACAAAGCACCCGGGTATGGATACGCAGTATTTT

d_gene: NA
abundance: NA
j_gene: TRBJ2-6
v_gene: TRBV28
CDR3aa: CASRNSGANVLTF
CDR3nt: TGTGCCAGCAGAAACTCTGGGGCCAACGTCCTGACTTTC

d_gene: NA
abundance: few
j_gene: TRBJ2-6
v_gene: TRBV7-8
CDR3aa: CASSPEVSGANVLTF
CDR3nt: TGTGCCAGCAGCCCGGAGGTGTCTGGGGCCAACGTCCTGACTTTC

d_gene: NA
abundance: NA
j_gene: TRBJ2-2
v_gene: TRBV28
CDR3aa: CASSLPRQVGSTGELFF
CDR3nt: TGTGCCAGCAGTCTCCCCCGACAAGTTGGGAGCACCGGGGAGCTGTTTTTT

d_gene: NA
abundance: NA
j_gene: TRBJ1-1
v_gene: TRBV28
CDR3aa: CASSSPRGMNTEAFF
CDR3nt: TGTGCCAGCAGTTCTCCCCGGGGCATGAACACTGAAGCTTTCTTT

d_gene: NA
abundance: NA
j_gene: TRBJ2-7
v_gene: TRBV21-1
CDR3aa: CASSGSGSRQYF
CDR3nt: TGTGCCAGCAGCGGCTCCGGGAGCCGGCAGTACTTC

d_gene: NA
abundance: NA
j_gene: TRBJ2-5
v_gene: TRBV9
CDR3aa: CASSVGGQETETQYF
CDR3nt: TGTGCCAGCAGCGTAGGGGGGCAGGAGACAGAGACCCAGTACTTC

d_gene: NA
abundance: NA
j_gene: TRBJ2-7
v_gene: TRBV6-5
CDR3aa: CASSYSAAGSYEQYF
CDR3nt: TGTGCCAGCAGTTACTCGGCAGCAGGGAGTTACGAGCAGTACTTC

d_gene: NA
abundance: NA
j_gene: TRBJ2-2
v_gene: TRBV19
CDR3aa: CASSIPGVAGELFF
CDR3nt: TGTGCCAGTAGTATACCGGGAGTAGCCGGGGAGCTGTTTTTT

d_gene: TRBD1
abundance: few
j_gene: TRBJ1-4
v_gene: TRBV4-1
CDR3aa: CASSQDQGALSLFF
CDR3nt: TGCGCCAGCAGCCAAGATCAGGGGGCATTATCGTTGTTTTTT

d_gene: NA
abundance: NA
j_gene: TRBJ1-2
v_gene: TRBV28
CDR3aa: CASSSYRPSNYGYTF
CDR3nt: TGTGCCAGCAGTTCATACAGGCCAAGCAACTATGGCTACACCTTC

d_gene: NA
abundance: NA
j_gene: TRBJ2-7
v_gene: TRBV19
CDR3aa: CASSRADSSYEQYF
CDR3nt: TGTGCCAGCTCCCGGGCCGACAGCTCCTACGAGCAGTACTTC

d_gene: NA
abundance: few
j_gene: TRBJ1-2
v_gene: TRBV13
CDR3aa: CASSSTARYGYTF
CDR3nt: TGTGCCAGCAGCTCGACTGCGAGGTATGGCTACACCTTC

d_gene: NA
abundance: once
j_gene: TRBJ1-1
v_gene: TRBV19
CDR3aa: CASMTNTEAFF
CDR3nt: TGTGCCAGTATGACGAACACTGAAGCTTTCTTT

d_gene: NA
abundance: NA
j_gene: TRBJ1-1
v_gene: TRBV9
CDR3aa: CASSVGTSPGPQAEAFF
CDR3nt: TGTGCCAGCAGCGTAGGAACCTCTCCGGGACCCCAGGCTGAAGCTTTCTTT

d_gene: TRBD2
abundance: NA
j_gene: TRBJ2-7
v_gene: TRBV28
CDR3aa: CASKRPGLEGEQYF
CDR3nt: TGTGCCAGCAAACGACCGGGACTAGAAGGCGAGCAGTACTTC

d_gene: NA
abundance: NA
j_gene: TRBJ1-1
v_gene: TRBV9
CDR3aa: CASSVVGGREAFF
CDR3nt: TGTGCCAGCAGCGTAGTCGGCGGACGGGAAGCTTTCTTT

d_gene: NA
abundance: NA
j_gene: TRBJ1-1
v_gene: TRBV6-6
CDR3aa: CASSYSERGTREAFF
CDR3nt: TGTGCCAGCAGTTACTCGGAGCGGGGGACGAGAGAAGCTTTCTTT

d_gene: NA
abundance: NA
j_gene: TRBJ2-7
v_gene: TRBV4-2
CDR3aa: CASSLDAQDSYEQYF
CDR3nt: TGTGCCAGCAGCCTAGATGCCCAGGACAGCTACGAGCAGTACTTC

d_gene: TRBD2
abundance: NA
j_gene: TRBJ2-7
v_gene: TRBV19
CDR3aa: CASSILAGGPYEQYF
CDR3nt: TGTGCCAGTAGTATCCTCGCGGGAGGGCCTTACGAGCAGTACTTC

d_gene: TRBD1
abundance: NA
j_gene: TRBJ2-4
v_gene: TRBV7-9
CDR3aa: CASSLTGGAKNIQYF
CDR3nt: TGTGCCAGCAGCTTAACAGGGGGAGCCAAAAACATTCAGTACTTC

d_gene: NA
abundance: NA
j_gene: TRBJ2-7
v_gene: TRBV4-1
CDR3aa: CASSQDMTIGYEQYF
CDR3nt: TGCGCCAGCAGCCAAGATATGACAATTGGTTACGAGCAGTACTTC

d_gene: NA
abundance: NA
j_gene: TRBJ1-4
v_gene: TRBV30
CDR3aa: CAWSGRSVNEKLFF
CDR3nt: TGTGCCTGGAGTGGCCGATCAGTTAATGAAAAACTGTTTTTT

d_gene: TRBD2
abundance: NA
j_gene: TRBJ2-5
v_gene: TRBV5-3
CDR3aa: CARSPGTEIQLAGGPETQYF
CDR3nt: TGTGCCAGAAGCCCGGGGACAGAAATACAACTAGCGGGAGGGCCGGAGACCCAGTACTTC

d_gene: TRBD1
abundance: NA
j_gene: TRBJ1-2
v_gene: TRBV9
CDR3aa: CASSAWAGGYDGYTF
CDR3nt: TGTGCCAGCAGCGCTTGGGCAGGGGGCTATGATGGCTACACCTTC

d_gene: TRBD2
abundance: NA
j_gene: TRBJ2-3
v_gene: TRBV9
CDR3aa: CASTTSGSTDTQYF
CDR3nt: TGTGCCAGCACGACTAGCGGGAGCACAGATACGCAGTATTTT

d_gene: NA
abundance: NA
j_gene: TRBJ2-5
v_gene: TRBV16
CDR3aa: CASSHNLETQYF
CDR3nt: TGTGCCAGCAGCCACAATCTGGAGACCCAGTACTTC

d_gene: NA
abundance: NA
j_gene: TRBJ1-1
v_gene: TRBV7-8
CDR3aa: CASSLTGGYTEAFF
CDR3nt: TGTGCCAGCAGCTTAACGGGCGGTTACACTGAAGCTTTCTTT

d_gene: NA
abundance: few
j_gene: TRBJ2-1
v_gene: TRBV5-5
CDR3aa: CASSFSGTQKGQFF
CDR3nt: TGTGCCAGCAGCTTCTCCGGGACTCAAAAAGGGCAGTTCTTC

d_gene: NA
abundance: NA
j_gene: TRBJ2-7
v_gene: TRBV2
CDR3aa: CARKNRDEQYF
CDR3nt: TGTGCCAGAAAAAACAGGGACGAGCAGTACTTC

d_gene: NA
abundance: NA
j_gene: TRBJ2-7
v_gene: TRBV29-1
CDR3aa: CSVELRDYEQYF
CDR3nt: TGCAGCGTTGAACTTAGGGACTACGAGCAGTACTTC

d_gene: NA
abundance: NA
j_gene: TRBJ1-5
v_gene: TRBV28
CDR3aa: CASSLNRLNQPQHF
CDR3nt: TGTGCCAGCAGTTTGAACAGGCTCAATCAGCCCCAGCATTTT

d_gene: NA
abundance: NA
j_gene: TRBJ2-3
v_gene: TRBV7-8
CDR3aa: CASSLASTTDTQYF
CDR3nt: TGTGCCAGCAGCTTAGCATCTACCACAGATACGCAGTATTTT

d_gene: TRBD2
abundance: NA
j_gene: TRBJ2-2
v_gene: TRBV7-2
CDR3aa: CASSVGTSGRSGELFF
CDR3nt: TGTGCCAGCAGCGTGGGGACTAGCGGGAGATCAGGGGAGCTGTTTTTT

d_gene: TRBD2
abundance: NA
j_gene: TRBJ2-7
v_gene: TRBV30
CDR3aa: CAWSGLAGVEQYF
CDR3nt: TGTGCCTGGAGTGGGCTAGCGGGAGTCGAGCAGTACTTC

d_gene: TRBD2
abundance: NA
j_gene: TRBJ2-1
v_gene: TRBV28
CDR3aa: CASSRTSPVYNEQFF
CDR3nt: TGTGCCAGCAGTCGGACTAGCCCAGTGTACAATGAGCAGTTCTTC

d_gene: NA
abundance: NA
j_gene: TRBJ1-1
v_gene: TRBV19
CDR3aa: CASSITGQLEAFF
CDR3nt: TGTGCCAGTAGTATAACAGGGCAGTTAGAAGCTTTCTTT

d_gene: TRBD2
abundance: few
j_gene: TRBJ2-1
v_gene: TRBV19
CDR3aa: CASSPLAEGEQFF
CDR3nt: TGTGCCAGTAGTCCCCTAGCGGAAGGTGAGCAGTTCTTC